These 13 T cell receptor beta chains originate from one sample sequenced in a study of blood T cell repertoires in COVID-19. Some clones are missing from TCRdb's copy, which holds only in-frame ones; the method was immunoSEQ multiplex PCR. The data show approximately 94,000 clones, 80% to 95% seen once. The sample was peripheral blood. The receptors stem from a woman aged 45-65 years in a cohort sampled during active COVID-19.

The J gene is TRBJ1-6, the V gene TRBV3-1 (or the pseudogene TRBV3-2), with TRBD1 matching 12 bases. V shed 3 bases and J 11 bases; nucleotides not matched to a gene: 5. CDR1 is LGHDT and CDR2 is YNNKEL in the germline V gene (reference sequence). The CDR3 is 15 amino acids. CDR3: CASSQGGTGGPPLHF. The DNA of the CDR3 is TGTGCCAGCAGCCAGGGCGGGACAGGGGGCCCACCCCTCCACTTT.

This sequence joins TRBV7-9 and TRBJ2-1; 8 bases line up with TRBD2. Per germline, CDR1 SEHNR and CDR2 FQNEAQ (reference sequence). The CDR3 consists of 14 residues. J lost 6 bases, V lost 2 bases, and 3 bases had no gene match. The CDR3 bases are TGTGCCAGCAGCTTAAGTACTAGCGGCAATGAGCAGTTCTTC. Residues: CASSLSTSGNEQFF. The full variable domain, rest sourced from reference TRBV7-9 and TRBJ2-1, is DTGVSQNPRHKITKRGQNVTFRCDPISEHNRLYWYRQTLGQGPEFLTYFQNEAQLEKSRLLSDRFSAERPKGSFSTLEIQRTEQGDSAMYLCASSLSTSGNEQFFGPGTRLTVL.

The chain recombines TRBV5-1 with TRBJ2-2, with 8 bases identical to TRBD2. Germline values: CDR1 SGHRS, CDR2 YFSETQ. This CDR3 comprises 15 residues. The V and J ends lost 7 bases and 2 bases, in that order; junction bases with no gene match: 7. CDR3 residues: CASSPGGSNTGELFF. CDR3 DNA sequence: TGCGCCAGCTCCCCGGGGGGGTCAAACACCGGGGAGCTGTTTTTT.

The chain employs TRBV5-6 and TRBJ2-1; 8 nucleotides agree with TRBD2. After removal of 0 bases from V and 1 base from J, the junction contained 3 bases not matched to a gene. This CDR3 spans 16 amino acids. Germline V gene lookup returns CDR1 SGHDT and CDR2 YYEEEE. The CDR3 region is CASSLDTSGSYNEQFF. The CDR3 DNA is TGTGCCAGCAGCTTGGACACTAGCGGATCCTACAATGAGCAGTTCTTC.

The gene calls are TRBV18 and TRBJ1-5; possible D gene TRBD1, 6 bases. The germline gives CDR1 KGHSH, CDR2 LQKENI. CDR3 length: 19 amino acids. Trimming took off 0 bases at V and 0 bases at J, with 18 bases between the two ends. Here the CDR3 reads CASSPPGGAGAYSNQPQHF. CDR3 nucleotides: TGTGCCAGCTCACCACCGGGCGGGGCGGGGGCATATAGCAATCAGCCCCAGCATTTT.

V gene TRBV5-1 combines with J gene TRBJ1-4, with D possibly being TRBD1 (6 bases). Germline lookup yields CDR1 SGHRS and CDR2 YFSETQ. CDR3 length: 14 amino acids. The V end was cut by 0 bases, the J end by 7 bases, with 10 bases between. The CDR3 sequence is CASSLVQGSEKLFF. Written as DNA, the CDR3 is TGCGCCAGCAGCTTGGTCCAGGGGAGTGAAAAACTGTTTTTT.

The CDR3 DNA is TGTGCCAGCAGTTACGATCGGTCTGGAAACACCATATATTTT. This gives the protein CASSYDRSGNTIYF. The rearrangement joins TRBV6-5 to TRBJ1-3; D uncertain. Germline CDR1 reads MNHEY; CDR2 reads SVGAGI. Trimming left V 2 bases short and J 1 base short, with 6 bases between. The CDR3 is 14 residues long.

The chain links TRBV30 to TRBJ1-2; possibly TRBD1 for D (5 bases). Trimming left V 7 bases short and J 3 bases short, with 9 bases between. The CDR3 consists of 11 residues. In germline, CDR1 is GTSNPN, CDR2 SVGIG (reference sequence). The CDR3 DNA sequence: TGTGCCTCAGGGAGGGACTATGGCTACACCTTC. It codes for CASGRDYGYTF.

The chain has TRBV27 and TRBJ1-1; D unclear. V was trimmed by 6 bases and J by 4 bases, leaving 15 bases between them. From germline, CDR1 is MNHEY and CDR2 SMNVEV (reference sequence). CDR3 length equals 14 residues. The CDR3 region has the DNA TGTGCCAGCAGAAACAGTTTGGGTGGCACTGAAGCTTTCTTT. This encodes CASRNSLGGTEAFF.

The chain carries TRBV14 and TRBJ1-1, with 7 bases aligning to TRBD1. J gave up 0 bases and V 4 bases, and 5 bases lay outside the gene matches. This CDR3 comprises 15 residues. Germline V gene lookup returns CDR1 SGHDN and CDR2 FVKESK. CDR3 sequence: CASSRRGGLNTEAFF. CDR3 coding DNA: TGTGCCAGCAGCCGTCGAGGGGGCTTGAACACTGAAGCTTTCTTT.

This chain uses TRBV5-1 with TRBJ1-2; the match to TRBD1 covers 9 bases. The V segment lost 3 bases and the J segment 1 base; nucleotides outside the gene matches: 7. This CDR3 contains 16 residues. Germline V gene lookup returns CDR1 SGHRS and CDR2 YFSETQ. The CDR3 loop is CASSSAGTGFNYGYTF. DNA for the CDR3: TGCGCCAGCAGCTCGGCCGGGACAGGGTTTAACTATGGCTACACCTTC.

This chain connects TRBV6-5 to TRBJ2-7, with D maybe TRBD1 (6 bases). Trimming took off 7 bases at V and 3 bases at J, with 19 bases between the two ends. The germline gives CDR1 MNHEY, CDR2 SVGAGI. The CDR3 consists of 15 residues. CDR3 residues: CASNYKGTSGYEQYF. The CDR3 bases are TGTGCCAGCAACTATAAAGGGACATCTGGCTACGAGCAGTACTTC.

This chain uses TRBV6-5 with TRBJ2-5; a possible D gene is TRBD1 (5 bases). The CDR3 consists of 15 residues. Trimming pared 7 bases from V and 4 bases from J, leaving 19 bases between. CDR1 and CDR2 from the germline V gene are MNHEY and SVGAGI. This CDR3 reads CASTRMGRERETQYF. DNA of the CDR3: TGTGCCAGCACTCGTATGGGCAGGGAAAGAGAGACCCAGTACTTC.